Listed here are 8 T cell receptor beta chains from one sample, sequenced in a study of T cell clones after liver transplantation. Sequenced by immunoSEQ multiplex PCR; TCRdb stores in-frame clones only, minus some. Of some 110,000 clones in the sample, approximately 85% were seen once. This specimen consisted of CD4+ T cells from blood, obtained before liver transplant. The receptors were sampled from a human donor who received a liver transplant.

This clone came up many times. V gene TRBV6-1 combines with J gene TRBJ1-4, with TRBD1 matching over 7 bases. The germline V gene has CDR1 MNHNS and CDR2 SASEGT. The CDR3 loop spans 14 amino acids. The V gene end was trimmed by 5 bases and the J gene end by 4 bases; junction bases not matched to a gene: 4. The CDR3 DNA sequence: TGTGCCAGCAGTATGACAGGGTTTAATGAAAAACTGTTTTTT. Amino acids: CASSMTGFNEKLFF.

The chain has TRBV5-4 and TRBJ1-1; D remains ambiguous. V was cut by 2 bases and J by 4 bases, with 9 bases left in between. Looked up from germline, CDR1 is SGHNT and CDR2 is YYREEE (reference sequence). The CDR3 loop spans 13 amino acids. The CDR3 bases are TGTGCCAGCAGCTTCTTGGTGGGCACTGAAGCTTTCTTT. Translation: CASSFLVGTEAFF.

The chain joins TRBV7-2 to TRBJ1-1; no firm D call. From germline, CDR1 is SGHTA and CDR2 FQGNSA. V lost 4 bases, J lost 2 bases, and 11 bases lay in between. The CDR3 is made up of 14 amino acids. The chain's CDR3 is CASSSGSTNTEAFF. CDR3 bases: TGTGCCAGCAGCTCAGGTAGCACAAACACTGAAGCTTTCTTT.

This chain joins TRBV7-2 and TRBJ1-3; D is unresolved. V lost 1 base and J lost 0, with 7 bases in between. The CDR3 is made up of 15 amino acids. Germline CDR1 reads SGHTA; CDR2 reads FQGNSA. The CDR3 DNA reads TGTGCCAGCAGCTTAGGGCTGCGCTCTGGAAACACCATATATTTT. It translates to CASSLGLRSGNTIYF.

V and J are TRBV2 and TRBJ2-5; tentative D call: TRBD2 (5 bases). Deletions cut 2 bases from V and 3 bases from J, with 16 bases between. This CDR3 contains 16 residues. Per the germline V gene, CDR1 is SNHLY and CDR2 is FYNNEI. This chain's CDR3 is CASSESGLHRKETQYF. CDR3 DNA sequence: TGTGCCAGCAGTGAAAGTGGACTCCACCGGAAAGAGACCCAGTACTTC.

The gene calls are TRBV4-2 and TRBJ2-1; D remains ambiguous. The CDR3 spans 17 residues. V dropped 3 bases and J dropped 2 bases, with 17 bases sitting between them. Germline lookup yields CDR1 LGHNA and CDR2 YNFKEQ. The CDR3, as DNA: TGTGCCAGCAGCCAGCGACCGCCAGGAAACACCTACAATGAGCAGTTCTTC. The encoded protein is CASSQRPPGNTYNEQFF.

In nucleotides, the CDR3 is TGTGCCAGCAGCTTGCCCGGGACAGCGCTGTTTTTT. Residues: CASSLPGTALFF. The V gene is TRBV5-4, the J gene TRBJ1-4; 7 bases fit TRBD1. J gave up 14 bases and V 1 base, and 5 bases lay outside the gene matches. The CDR3 runs 12 residues. The germline gives CDR1 SGHNT, CDR2 YYREEE (reference sequence). Looking up the rest from reference TRBV5-4 and TRBJ1-4 gives the full variable domain: ETGVTQSPTHLIKTRGQQVTLRCSSQSGHNTVSWYQQALGQGPQFIFQYYREEENGRGNFPPRFSGLQFPNYSSELNVNALELDDSALYLCASSLPGTALFFGSGTQLSVL.

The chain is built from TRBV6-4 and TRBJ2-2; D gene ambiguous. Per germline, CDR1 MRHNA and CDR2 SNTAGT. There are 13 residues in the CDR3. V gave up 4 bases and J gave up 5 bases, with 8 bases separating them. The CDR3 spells CASSVRGTGELFF. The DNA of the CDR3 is TGTGCCAGCAGTGTACGCGGAACCGGGGAGCTGTTTTTT.